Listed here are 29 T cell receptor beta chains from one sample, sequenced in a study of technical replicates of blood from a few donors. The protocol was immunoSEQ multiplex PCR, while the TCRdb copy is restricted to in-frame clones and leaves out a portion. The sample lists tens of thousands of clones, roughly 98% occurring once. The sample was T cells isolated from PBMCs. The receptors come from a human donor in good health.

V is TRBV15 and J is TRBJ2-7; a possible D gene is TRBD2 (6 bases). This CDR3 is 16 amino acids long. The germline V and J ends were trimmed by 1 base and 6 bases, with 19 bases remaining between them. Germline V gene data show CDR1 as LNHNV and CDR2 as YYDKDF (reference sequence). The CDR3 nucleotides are TGTGCCACCAGCAGAGGTCGACTAGTATTACTCTCCGAGCAGTACTTC. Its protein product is CATSRGRLVLLSEQYF.

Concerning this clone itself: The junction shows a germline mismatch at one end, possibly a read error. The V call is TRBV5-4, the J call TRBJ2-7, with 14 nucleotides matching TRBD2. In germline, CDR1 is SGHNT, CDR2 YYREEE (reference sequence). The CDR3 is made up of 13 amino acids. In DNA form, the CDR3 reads TGTGCCAGCAGGACTAGCGGGAGGGTGGAGGAACACTTC. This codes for CASRTSGRVEEHF.

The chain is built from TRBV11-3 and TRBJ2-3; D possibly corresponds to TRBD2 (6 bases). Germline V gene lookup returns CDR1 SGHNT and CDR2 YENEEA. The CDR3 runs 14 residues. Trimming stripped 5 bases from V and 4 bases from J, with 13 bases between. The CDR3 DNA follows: TGTGCCAGCAGCGCCCGACTAGTCTCAGATACGCAGTATTTT. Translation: CASSARLVSDTQYF.

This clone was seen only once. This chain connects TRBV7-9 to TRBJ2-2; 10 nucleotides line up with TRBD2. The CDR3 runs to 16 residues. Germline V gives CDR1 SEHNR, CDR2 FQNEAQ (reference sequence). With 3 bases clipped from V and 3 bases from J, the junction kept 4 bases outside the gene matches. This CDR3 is CASSFSGGSHTGELFF. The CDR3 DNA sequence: TGTGCCAGCAGCTTTAGCGGGGGGTCTCACACCGGGGAGCTGTTTTTT.

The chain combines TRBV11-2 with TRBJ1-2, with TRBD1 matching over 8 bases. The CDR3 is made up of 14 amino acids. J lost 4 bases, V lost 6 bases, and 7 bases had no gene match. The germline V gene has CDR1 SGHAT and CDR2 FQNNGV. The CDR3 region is CASSPGQDFYGYTF. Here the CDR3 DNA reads TGTGCCAGCAGTCCGGGACAGGATTTCTATGGCTACACCTTC.

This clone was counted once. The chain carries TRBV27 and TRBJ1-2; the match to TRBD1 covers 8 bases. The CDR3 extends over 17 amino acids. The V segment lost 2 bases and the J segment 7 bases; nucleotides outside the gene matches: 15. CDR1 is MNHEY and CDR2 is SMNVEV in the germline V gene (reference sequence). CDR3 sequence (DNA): TGTGCCAGCAGTTTAGGGCCCCTCGGACAGGGAATTTTTGGCTACACCTTC. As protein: CASSLGPLGQGIFGYTF.

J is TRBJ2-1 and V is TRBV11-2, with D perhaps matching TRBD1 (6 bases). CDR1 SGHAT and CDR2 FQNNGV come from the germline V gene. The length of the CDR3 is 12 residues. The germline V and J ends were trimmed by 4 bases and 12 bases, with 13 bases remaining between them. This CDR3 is CASSYEGQRQFF. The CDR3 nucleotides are TGTGCCAGCAGCTACGAAGGACAGCGGCAGTTCTTC.

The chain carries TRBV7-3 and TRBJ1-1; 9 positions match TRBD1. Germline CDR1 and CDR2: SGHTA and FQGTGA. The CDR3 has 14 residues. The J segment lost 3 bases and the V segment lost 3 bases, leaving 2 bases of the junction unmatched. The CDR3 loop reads CASSLTGGDTEAFF. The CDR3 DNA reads TGTGCCAGCAGCTTGACAGGGGGGGACACTGAAGCTTTCTTT.

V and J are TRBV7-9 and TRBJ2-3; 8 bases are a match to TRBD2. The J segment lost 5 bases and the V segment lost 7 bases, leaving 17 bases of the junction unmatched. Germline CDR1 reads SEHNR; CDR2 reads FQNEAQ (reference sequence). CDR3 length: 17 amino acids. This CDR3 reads CASTSRMRGEFRDTQYF. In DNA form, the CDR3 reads TGTGCCAGCACTAGCCGAATGCGGGGGGAGTTCAGAGATACGCAGTATTTT.

CDR3 sequence reads: CASSLGRGGRQETQYF. The DNA of the CDR3 is TGCGCCAGCAGCTTGGGGAGGGGGGGGCGGCAAGAGACCCAGTACTTC. The chain combines TRBV5-1 with TRBJ2-5, with D perhaps TRBD2 (7 bases). The V and J ends lost 0 bases and 2 bases respectively, with 14 bases between them. The CDR3 covers 16 residues. Per germline, CDR1 SGHRS and CDR2 YFSETQ.

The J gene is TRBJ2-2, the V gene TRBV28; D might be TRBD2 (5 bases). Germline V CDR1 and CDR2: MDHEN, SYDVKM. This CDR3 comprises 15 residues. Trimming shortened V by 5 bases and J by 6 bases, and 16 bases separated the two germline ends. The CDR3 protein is CASSGHGIGPGELFF. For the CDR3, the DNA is TGTGCCAGCAGTGGTCACGGGATCGGGCCCGGGGAGCTGTTTTTT.

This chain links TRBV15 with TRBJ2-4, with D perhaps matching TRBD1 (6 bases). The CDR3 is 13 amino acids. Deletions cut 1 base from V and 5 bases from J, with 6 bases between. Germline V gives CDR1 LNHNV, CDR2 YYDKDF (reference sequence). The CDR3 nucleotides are TGTGCCACCAGCAGAGGACAGGAAAACATTCAGTACTTC. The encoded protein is CATSRGQENIQYF.

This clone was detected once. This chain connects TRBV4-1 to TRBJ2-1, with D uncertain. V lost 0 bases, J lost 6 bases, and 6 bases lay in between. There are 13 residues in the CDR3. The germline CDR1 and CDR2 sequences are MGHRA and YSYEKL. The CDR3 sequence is CASSQDGSNEQFF. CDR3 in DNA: TGCGCCAGCAGCCAAGACGGTTCCAATGAGCAGTTCTTC.

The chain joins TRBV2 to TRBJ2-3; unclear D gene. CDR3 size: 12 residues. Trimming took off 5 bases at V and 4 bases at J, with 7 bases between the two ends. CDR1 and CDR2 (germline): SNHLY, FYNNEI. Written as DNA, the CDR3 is TGTGCCAGCAGTCAGATTGCAGATACGCAGTATTTT. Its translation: CASSQIADTQYF.

CDR3 protein: CASSTRTGEGEQYF. The CDR3 bases are TGTGCCAGCAGTACAAGGACAGGGGAGGGGGAGCAGTACTTC. The chain joins TRBV27 to TRBJ2-7, with 9 nucleotides matching TRBD1. Germline V gene lookup returns CDR1 MNHEY and CDR2 SMNVEV (reference sequence). J lost 7 bases, V lost 5 bases, and 9 bases had no gene match. The CDR3 is 14 residues long.

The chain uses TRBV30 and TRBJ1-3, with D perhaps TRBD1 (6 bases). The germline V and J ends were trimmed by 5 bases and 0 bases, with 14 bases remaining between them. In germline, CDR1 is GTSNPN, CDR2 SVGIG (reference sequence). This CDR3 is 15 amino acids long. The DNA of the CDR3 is TGTGCCTGGTCTCGGGACATCTCCTCTGGAAACACCATATATTTT. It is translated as CAWSRDISSGNTIYF.

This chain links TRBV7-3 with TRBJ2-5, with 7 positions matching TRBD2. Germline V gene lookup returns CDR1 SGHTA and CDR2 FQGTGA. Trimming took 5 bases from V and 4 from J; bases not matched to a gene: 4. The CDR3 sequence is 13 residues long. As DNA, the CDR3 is TGTGCCAGCAGCAGGACTAGGTCAGAGACCCAGTACTTC. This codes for CASSRTRSETQYF.

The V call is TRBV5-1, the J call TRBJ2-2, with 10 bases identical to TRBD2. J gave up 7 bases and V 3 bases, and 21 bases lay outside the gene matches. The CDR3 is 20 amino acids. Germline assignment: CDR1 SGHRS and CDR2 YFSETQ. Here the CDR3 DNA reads TGCGCCAGCAGCTGGCCCTTACAGGGCCTCCTAGCGGGAGCTCACGGGGAGCTGTTTTTT. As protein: CASSWPLQGLLAGAHGELFF.

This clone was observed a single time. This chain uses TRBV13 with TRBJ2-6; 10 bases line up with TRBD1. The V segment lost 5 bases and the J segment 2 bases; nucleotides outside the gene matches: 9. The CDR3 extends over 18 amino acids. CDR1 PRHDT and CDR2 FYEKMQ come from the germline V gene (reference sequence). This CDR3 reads CASSRPGQGMAGANVLTF. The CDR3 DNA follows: TGTGCCAGCAGCCGGCCGGGACAGGGGATGGCTGGGGCCAACGTCCTGACTTTC. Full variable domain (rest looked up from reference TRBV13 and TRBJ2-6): AAGVIQSPRHLIKEKRETATLKCYPIPRHDTVYWYQQGPGQDPQFLISFYEKMQSDKGSIPDRFSAQQFSDYHSELNMSSLELGDSALYFCASSRPGQGMAGANVLTFGAGSRLTVL.

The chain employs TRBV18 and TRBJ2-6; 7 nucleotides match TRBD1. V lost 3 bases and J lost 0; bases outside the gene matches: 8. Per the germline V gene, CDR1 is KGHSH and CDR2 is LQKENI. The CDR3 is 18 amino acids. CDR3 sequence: CASSPRTGASSGANVLTF. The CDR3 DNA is TGTGCCAGCTCACCGCGGACAGGTGCTTCCTCTGGGGCCAACGTCCTGACTTTC.

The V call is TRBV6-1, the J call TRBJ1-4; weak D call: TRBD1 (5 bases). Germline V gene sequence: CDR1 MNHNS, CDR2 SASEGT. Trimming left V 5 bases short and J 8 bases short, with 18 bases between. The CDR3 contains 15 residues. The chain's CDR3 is CASSQDSPFDEKLFF. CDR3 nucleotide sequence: TGTGCCAGCAGTCAAGACAGCCCCTTTGACGAAAAACTGTTTTTT.

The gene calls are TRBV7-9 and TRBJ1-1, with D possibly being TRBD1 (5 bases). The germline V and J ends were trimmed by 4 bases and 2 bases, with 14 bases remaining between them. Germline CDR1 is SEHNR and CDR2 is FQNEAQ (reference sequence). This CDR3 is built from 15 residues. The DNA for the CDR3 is TGTGCCAGCAGCTCCGGTACAGGCGGAAACACTGAAGCTTTCTTT. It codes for CASSSGTGGNTEAFF.

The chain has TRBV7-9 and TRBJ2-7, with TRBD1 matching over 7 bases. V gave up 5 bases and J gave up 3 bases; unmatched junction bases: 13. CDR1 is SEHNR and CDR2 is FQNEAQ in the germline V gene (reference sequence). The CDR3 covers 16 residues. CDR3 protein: CASSLTLPGQFYEQYF. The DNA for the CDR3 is TGTGCCAGCAGCCTCACTCTGCCGGGACAGTTCTACGAGCAGTACTTC.

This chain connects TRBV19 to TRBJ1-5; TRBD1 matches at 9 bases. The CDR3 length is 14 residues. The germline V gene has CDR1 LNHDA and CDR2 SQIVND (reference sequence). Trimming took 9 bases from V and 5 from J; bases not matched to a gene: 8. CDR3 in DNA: TGTGCCAGCTTGCACAGGGGGCTCCATCAGCCCCAGCATTTT. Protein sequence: CASLHRGLHQPQHF.

This chain's CDR3 is CASRSVGQGYEQYF. CDR3 nucleotide sequence: TGTGCCAGCCGTTCGGTTGGGCAGGGCTACGAGCAGTACTTC. The chain couples TRBV7-2 to TRBJ2-7; TRBD1 might be the D (5 bases). Looked up from germline, CDR1 is SGHTA and CDR2 is FQGNSA. The CDR3 is 14 residues long. V was cut by 8 bases and J by 3 bases, with 17 bases left in between. Full variable domain (rest looked up from reference TRBV7-2 and TRBJ2-7): GAGVSQSPSNKVTEKGKDVELRCDPISGHTALYWYRQSLGQGLEFLIYFQGNSAPDKSGLPSDRFSAERTGGSVSTLTIQRTQQEDSAVYLCASRSVGQGYEQYFGPGTRLTVT.

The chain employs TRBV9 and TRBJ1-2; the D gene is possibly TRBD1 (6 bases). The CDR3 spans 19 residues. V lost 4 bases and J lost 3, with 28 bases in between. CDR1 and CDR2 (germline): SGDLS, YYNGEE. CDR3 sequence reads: CASSPTLTGSRNKDYGYTF. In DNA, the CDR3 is TGTGCCAGCAGCCCAACTCTGACAGGTAGCAGAAATAAGGACTATGGCTACACCTTC.

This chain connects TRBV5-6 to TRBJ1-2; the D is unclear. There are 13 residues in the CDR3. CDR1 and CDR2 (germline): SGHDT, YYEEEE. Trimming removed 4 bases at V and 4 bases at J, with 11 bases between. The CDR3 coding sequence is TGTGCCAGCAGCACTAGGGCGGGCTATGGCTACACCTTC. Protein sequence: CASSTRAGYGYTF.

The CDR3 reads CASSSGTQKAFF. In DNA form, the CDR3 reads TGTGCCAGCAGCTCCGGGACACAAAAAGCTTTCTTT. This chain uses TRBV28 with TRBJ1-1; weak D call: TRBD1 (6 bases). Per germline, CDR1 MDHEN and CDR2 SYDVKM. The CDR3 loop spans 12 amino acids. With 6 bases removed from V and 9 bases from J, the gap between germline ends came to 14 bases.

Written as DNA, the CDR3 is TGTGCCAGCAGAACATTTTACAGACAGGGGGCTCCCTACGAGCAGTACTTC. This encodes CASRTFYRQGAPYEQYF. This chain links TRBV27 with TRBJ2-7; 10 bases fit TRBD1. Germline V gene lookup returns CDR1 MNHEY and CDR2 SMNVEV (reference sequence). The CDR3 consists of 17 residues. V lost 6 bases, J lost 2 bases, and 13 bases stayed unmatched.